The 6 T cell receptor beta chains in this list originate from one sample, sequenced in a study of OX40 agonist ivuxolimab in advanced cancers. Some clones are missing from TCRdb's copy, which holds only in-frame ones; the method was immunoSEQ multiplex PCR. This sample has about 85,000 clones, with 65% to 90% found just once. Specimen: CD4+ or CD8+ T cells sorted from blood, collected in a trial of the OX40 agonist ivuxolimab. These receptors came from an adult with an advanced solid tumor such as melanoma, head and neck, liver or kidney cancer.

This chain uses TRBV30 with TRBJ2-7; D unclear. V was cut by 2 bases and J by 11 bases, with 10 bases left in between. Germline CDR1 reads GTSNPN; CDR2 reads SVGIG (reference sequence). The CDR3 contains 10 residues. CDR3 DNA sequence: TGTGCCTGGAGTAACCCGAAGGAGTACTTC. Its protein product is CAWSNPKEYF.

The rearrangement joins TRBV27 to TRBJ2-6; D might be TRBD2 (8 bases). Germline CDR1 is MNHEY and CDR2 is SMNVEV (reference sequence). This CDR3 is built from 18 residues. With 4 bases removed from V and 4 bases from J, the gap between germline ends came to 20 bases. CDR3 nucleotide sequence: TGTGCCAGCAGTTCCCGGGAGGGGGCCCGGGAGGGGGCCAACGTCCTGACTTTC. It translates to CASSSREGAREGANVLTF. Full variable domain (outside the CDR3, taken from reference TRBV27 and TRBJ2-6): EAQVTQNPRYLITVTGKKLTVTCSQNMNHEYMSWYRQDPGLGLRQIYYSMNVEVTDKGDVPEGYKVSRKEKRNFPLILESPSPNQTSLYFCASSSREGAREGANVLTFGAGSRLTVL.

This chain uses TRBV18 with TRBJ2-5, with a weak D call TRBD2 (5 bases). There are 13 residues in the CDR3. Germline values: CDR1 KGHSH, CDR2 LQKENI. Trimming cost V 5 bases and J 2 bases, with 9 bases left between them. CDR3: CASSAGLQETQYF. As DNA, the CDR3 is TGTGCCAGCTCAGCTGGACTGCAAGAGACCCAGTACTTC.

This clone has a handful of counts. The V and J genes are TRBV6-7 and TRBJ1-1, with 7 bases lining up with TRBD1. TRBV6-7 is placed among ORFs of uncertain function. The CDR3 runs 16 residues. V was clipped by 2 bases and J by 0 bases; unmatched bases: 6. The CDR3 loop reads CASSYMGTAMNTEAFF. Written as DNA, the CDR3 is TGTGCCAGCAGTTACATGGGGACAGCCATGAACACTGAAGCTTTCTTT.

J is TRBJ1-2 and V is TRBV19; 10 bases are shared with TRBD1. V lost 9 bases, J lost 3 bases, and 1 base stayed unmatched. Germline V gene data show CDR1 as LNHDA and CDR2 as SQIVND (reference sequence). CDR3 length equals 12 residues. CDR3 amino acids: CASGQGDYGYTF. CDR3 DNA sequence: TGTGCCAGCGGACAGGGGGACTATGGCTACACCTTC.

The chain links TRBV5-6 to TRBJ1-1; possibly TRBD1 for D (5 bases). There are 14 residues in the CDR3. Trimming pared 3 bases from V and 4 bases from J, leaving 13 bases between. CDR1 is SGHDT, CDR2 YYEEEE, per germline. The CDR3 nucleotides are TGTGCCAGCAGCTCTCTACAGGACCGCACTGAAGCTTTCTTT. It translates to CASSSLQDRTEAFF.